The rows below give T cell receptor beta chains drawn from one sample of a study of T cells in Graves' hyperthyroidism and ophthalmopathy. TCRdb passed the multiplex PCR reads through MiXCR, listing each CDR3 protein once. The data hold some 570,000 distinct CDR3 sequences, with roughly 18% observed a single time. The material sequenced was blood. The source of these receptors is a woman between 18 and 29 years old with Graves' ophthalmopathy. Both conserved end residues are part of each CDR3. The D gene is left open where the match is weak. Part of the rows lack a size; the others show once, few, many or a class for expanded clones.

TRBD1,17,TRBV6-6,TRBJ1-6,few,CASSYSWDRGGNSPLHF,TGTGCCAGCAGTTACTCGTGGGACAGGGGTGGAAATTCACCCCTCCACTTT
NA,13,TRBV12-3/TRBV12-4,TRBJ1-6,NA,CASSLSYNSPLHF,TGTGCCAGCAGTTTAAGTTATAATTCACCCCTCCACTTT
TRBD1,15,TRBV20-1,TRBJ2-6,NA,CSAPDRENGANVLTF,TGCAGTGCACCTGACAGGGAGAATGGGGCCAACGTCCTGACTTTC
TRBD2,16,TRBV4-1,TRBJ2-5,few,CASSLPTGGRGETQYF,TGCGCCAGCAGCCTACCTACCGGAGGGAGGGGAGAGACCCAGTACTTC
TRBD2,17,TRBV19,TRBJ2-1,NA,CASSIGAAGGLSNEQFF,TGTGCCAGTAGTATAGGGGCGGCGGGAGGGCTAAGCAATGAGCAGTTCTTC
TRBD1,17,TRBV30,TRBJ1-2,many,CAWSSFGGGPLYLGYTF,TGTGCCTGGAGCAGCTTCGGAGGGGGCCCACTCTATCTCGGCTACACCTTC
TRBD1,15,TRBV28,TRBJ2-7,many,CASSDHRGIYHEQYF,TGTGCCAGCAGTGACCACAGGGGGATCTACCACGAGCAGTACTTC
NA,13,TRBV28,TRBJ1-2,many,CASSAPSNYGYTF,TGTGCCAGCAGCGCCCCCTCTAACTATGGCTACACCTTC
NA,15,TRBV11-2,TRBJ2-1,many,CASSDGTLYYNEQFF,TGTGCCAGCAGTGACGGGACACTTTACTACAATGAGCAGTTCTTC
NA,13,TRBV18,TRBJ2-3,many,CASSPVSTDTQYF,TGTGCCAGCTCACCAGTTAGCACAGATACGCAGTATTTT
NA,15,TRBV20-1,TRBJ2-7,many,CSAWDGMGISYEQYF,TGCAGTGCTTGGGACGGGATGGGGATTTCCTACGAGCAGTACTTC
NA,15,TRBV6-1,TRBJ2-7,many,CASSEAWGAMYEQYF,TGTGCCAGCAGTGAAGCATGGGGGGCGATGTACGAGCAGTACTTC
NA,15,TRBV27,TRBJ1-5,few,CASSFGTTSVDTQHF,TGTGCCAGCAGTTTCGGGACGACTAGCGTAGATACGCAGCATTTT
TRBD2,15,TRBV11-2,TRBJ2-7,many,CASSLGRTTSYEQYF,TGTGCCAGCAGCCTCGGGAGGACCACTTCCTACGAGCAGTACTTC
NA,14,TRBV11-2,TRBJ2-7,many,CASSLDGPAYEQYF,TGTGCCAGCAGCTTAGACGGGCCCGCCTACGAGCAGTACTTC
TRBD2,15,TRBV19,TRBJ2-1,few,CASSKGSGTHNEQFF,TGTGCCAGTAGTAAAGGTAGCGGGACCCACAATGAGCAGTTCTTC
NA,13,TRBV2,TRBJ1-5,few,CASSLEINQPQHF,TGTGCCAGCAGTTTAGAGATTAATCAGCCCCAGCATTTT
TRBD2,15,TRBV5-6,TRBJ2-1,many,CASSFPTSGRDEQFF,TGTGCCAGCAGCTTTCCGACTAGCGGGAGAGATGAGCAGTTCTTC
NA,18,TRBV12-3/TRBV12-4,TRBJ1-1,many,CASSLEVFTYLMNTEAFF,TGTGCCAGCAGTTTAGAAGTATTTACTTATTTAATGAACACTGAAGCTTTCTTT
NA,13,TRBV7-3,TRBJ2-3,many,CASSSESTDTQYF,TGTGCCAGCAGCTCGGAAAGCACAGATACGCAGTATTTT
NA,16,TRBV28,TRBJ1-1,many,CASSYREGVPSTEAFF,TGTGCCAGCAGTTACAGGGAAGGTGTTCCGAGCACTGAAGCTTTCTTT
TRBD1,13,TRBV5-6,TRBJ2-3,few,CASSLGQGNTQYF,TGTGCCAGCAGCCTTGGACAGGGCAATACGCAGTATTTT
NA,15,TRBV5-1,TRBJ1-1,many,CASSLNGVGNTEAFF,TGCGCCAGCAGCTTGAACGGGGTGGGGAACACTGAAGCTTTCTTT
TRBD2,17,TRBV20-1,TRBJ2-3,many,CSARDRTSGDLTDTQYF,TGCAGTGCTAGAGATAGGACTAGCGGGGATCTCACAGATACGCAGTATTTT
TRBD2,16,TRBV7-8,TRBJ2-2,many,CASSLEGAGVFGELFF,TGTGCCAGCAGCTTAGAGGGAGCGGGAGTCTTCGGGGAGCTGTTTTTT
NA,15,TRBV6-5,TRBJ2-1,many,CASSYAGPTYNEQFF,TGTGCCAGCAGTTACGCAGGGCCTACTTACAATGAGCAGTTCTTC
NA,11,TRBV2,TRBJ2-5,many,CASSEVRTQYF,TGTGCCAGCAGTGAAGTGAGGACCCAGTACTTC
TRBD1,15,TRBV7-9,TRBJ2-2,many,CASSSETGATGELFF,TGTGCCAGCAGCTCAGAGACAGGGGCAACCGGGGAGCTGTTTTTT
NA,17,TRBV2,TRBJ1-6,many,CASRPTSGERPNSPLHF,TGTGCCAGCAGGCCCACCTCGGGGGAGCGTCCTAATTCACCCCTCCACTTT
TRBD2,20,TRBV7-8,TRBJ2-3,many,CASSLPGTSGGRTSTDTQYF,TGTGCCAGCAGCTTACCTGGGACTAGCGGGGGGCGTACTAGCACAGATACGCAGTATTTT
NA,13,TRBV11-2,TRBJ2-1,many,CASSLVSFPEQFF,TGTGCCAGCAGCTTGGTTAGTTTTCCTGAGCAGTTCTTC
TRBD1,13,TRBV6-1,TRBJ2-7,many,CASSHRGPYEQYF,TGTGCCAGCAGCCACAGGGGCCCCTACGAGCAGTACTTC
NA,12,TRBV20-1,TRBJ1-2,NA,CSARDGGSGYTF,TGCAGTGCTAGAGACGGGGGTTCTGGCTACACCTTC
NA,9,TRBV29-1,TRBJ2-5,NA,CSVAETQYF,TGCAGCGTTGCTGAGACCCAGTACTTC
TRBD1,16,TRBV28,TRBJ2-7,NA,CASSPIPGQGTYEQYF,TGTGCCAGCAGCCCAATTCCGGGACAGGGGACCTACGAGCAGTACTTC
TRBD1,16,TRBV7-9,TRBJ2-1,NA,CASSLSDRGTYNEQFF,TGTGCCAGCAGCTTATCGGACAGGGGGACGTACAATGAGCAGTTCTTC
TRBD2,15,TRBV6-1,TRBJ2-5,many,CASSASGLAGETQYF,TGTGCCAGCAGTGCCTCGGGACTAGCGGGAGAGACCCAGTACTTC
TRBD1,14,TRBV5-5,TRBJ1-1,many,CASSLEQGSTEAFF,TGTGCCAGCAGCTTGGAACAGGGGAGCACTGAAGCTTTCTTT
TRBD1,14,TRBV2,TRBJ1-1,many,CASSFDRGNTEAFF,TGTGCCAGCAGTTTTGACAGGGGGAACACTGAAGCTTTCTTT
NA,13,TRBV4-1,TRBJ1-1,NA,CASSQVGRSEAFF,TGCGCCAGCAGCCAAGTTGGCAGATCTGAAGCTTTCTTT
NA,17,TRBV6-2/TRBV6-3,TRBJ2-2,few,CASTDRLLYANTGELFF,TGTGCCAGCACAGATCGGTTACTTTACGCGAACACCGGGGAGCTGTTTTTT
NA,14,TRBV7-6,TRBJ2-7,many,CASSSDTSSYEQYF,TGTGCCAGCAGCTCGGACACGAGCTCCTACGAGCAGTACTTC
NA,15,TRBV27,TRBJ1-2,many,CASSLRGNTAYGYTF,TGTGCCAGCAGTTTACGGGGGAACACAGCCTATGGCTACACCTTC
TRBD1,16,TRBV28,TRBJ1-5,many,CASSHLTDRGDQPQHF,TGTGCCAGCAGCCATTTAACGGACAGGGGTGATCAGCCCCAGCATTTT
NA,16,TRBV5-1,TRBJ2-7,NA,CASSLGTGWDSYEQYF,TGCGCCAGCAGCTTGGGAACCGGATGGGACTCCTACGAGCAGTACTTC
TRBD1,16,TRBV28,TRBJ1-1,many,CASSFLTGGRDTEAFF,TGTGCCAGCAGTTTTTTGACAGGGGGCAGGGACACTGAAGCTTTCTTT
TRBD1,15,TRBV20-1,TRBJ1-6,few,CSARVVRGQDSPLHF,TGCAGTGCTAGAGTTGTCAGGGGGCAGGATTCACCCCTCCACTTT
NA,14,TRBV4-1,TRBJ2-7,many,CASSQDIQRNEQYF,TGCGCCAGCAGCCAAGATATTCAGCGAAACGAGCAGTACTTC
TRBD1,12,TRBV20-1,TRBJ1-1,many,CSATDRVTEAFF,TGCAGTGCTACCGACAGGGTCACTGAAGCTTTCTTT
TRBD1,14,TRBV25-1,TRBJ2-7,few,CASSIGQGFYEQYF,TGTGCCAGCAGTATAGGACAGGGGTTCTACGAGCAGTACTTC
NA,15,TRBV15,TRBJ2-7,many,CATSRGDYSSYEQYF,TGTGCCACCAGCAGAGGAGATTATAGCTCCTACGAGCAGTACTTC
NA,16,TRBV2,TRBJ2-3,many,CASSSDSISSTDTQYF,TGTGCCAGCAGTTCGGACAGCATCTCTAGCACAGATACGCAGTATTTT
TRBD2,14,TRBV7-2,TRBJ2-2,many,CASSAGGWSGELFF,TGTGCCAGCAGTGCGGGAGGGTGGTCCGGGGAGCTGTTTTTT
NA,16,TRBV20-1,TRBJ1-1,NA,CSAREARGRASTEAFF,TGCAGTGCTAGAGAGGCCCGGGGACGGGCTTCAACTGAAGCTTTCTTT
NA,16,TRBV13,TRBJ2-3,few,CASSSRFSGTTDTQYF,TGTGCCAGCAGCTCCCGTTTTAGCGGTACCACAGATACGCAGTATTTT
NA,14,TRBV2,TRBJ2-7,few,CASSEQGSTIGQYF,TGTGCCAGCAGTGAACAGGGGAGTACGATCGGGCAGTACTTC
NA,14,TRBV19,TRBJ1-5,NA,CASSMGGNNQPQHF,TGTGCCAGTAGTATGGGGGGGAACAATCAGCCCCAGCATTTT
TRBD2,15,TRBV7-8,TRBJ2-1,many,CASSWAAGGEYEQFF,TGTGCCAGCAGCTGGGCGGCGGGAGGTGAATATGAGCAGTTCTTC
NA,13,TRBV19,TRBJ2-4,NA,CASRGFAKNIQYF,TGTGCCAGTAGGGGGTTCGCCAAAAACATTCAGTACTTC